This T cell receptor beta chain was sequenced during a study of preoperative IRX-2 immunotherapy in early breast cancer. Treatment here: preoperative locoregional IRX-2 cytokine immunotherapy. Samples came from a phase Ib trial of preoperative locoregional IRX-2 cytokine immunotherapy. Assay: immunoSEQ multiplex PCR; the TCRdb copy retains only in-frame clones and omits some. The sample shows about 98,000 clones, more than 80% of them seen only once. The CDR3 contains 14 residues. Trimming removed 6 bases from V and 7 bases from J; junction bases left unmatched: 6. CDR1 SNHLY and CDR2 FYNNEI come from the germline V gene.

Sequencing was performed on tumor tissue, taken after IRX-2 immunotherapy. The gene calls are TRBV2 and TRBJ2-1, with 10 bases that match TRBD2. The TCR sequence derives from a human donor with breast cancer. The CDR3 sequence: CASREREGLNEQFF. The CDR3 DNA reads TGTGCCAGCAGAGAGCGGGAGGGCCTAAATGAGCAGTTCTTC.